Presented here are 10 T cell receptor beta chains from one specimen sequenced in a study of cytomegalovirus exposure and HLA in healthy donors. The table came from immunoSEQ multiplex PCR; TCRdb's copy has only in-frame clones and leaves some out. This sample has 260,000 or so clones, with approximately 87% found just once. The sequenced sample consisted of PBMCs. The origin of the receptors is a man younger than 35 in good health and CMV-seronegative.

The genes are TRBV7-2 and TRBJ2-5; D is uncertain. The CDR3 length is 15 residues. From germline, CDR1 is SGHTA and CDR2 FQGNSA. V shed 1 base and J shed 2 bases, with 11 bases lying between them. The CDR3 nucleotides are TGTGCCAGCAGCTTAGAGAGGTCCGCGCAAGAGACCCAGTACTTC. Protein: CASSLERSAQETQYF. Supplemented by reference TRBV7-2 and TRBJ2-5, the full variable domain reads GAGVSQSPSNKVTEKGKDVELRCDPISGHTALYWYRQSLGQGLEFLIYFQGNSAPDKSGLPSDRFSAERTGGSVSTLTIQRTQQEDSAVYLCASSLERSAQETQYFGPGTRLLVL.

This rearrangement joins TRBV6-5 to TRBJ1-6, with TRBD1 matching 10 bases. Germline V gene data show CDR1 as MNHEY and CDR2 as SVGAGI. The J segment lost 10 bases and the V segment lost 4 bases, leaving 4 bases of the junction unmatched. There are 14 residues in the CDR3. The CDR3 DNA follows: TGTGCCAGCAGTTCGGGACAGGGGAACTCACCCCTCCACTTT. Translating gives CASSSGQGNSPLHF.

This clone was found once. The rearrangement links TRBV4-1 to TRBJ1-2; TRBD1 might be the D (5 bases). This CDR3 is built from 15 residues. The V end was cut by 3 bases, the J end by 5 bases, with 16 bases between. CDR1 and CDR2 from the germline V gene are MGHRA and YSYEKL. CDR3 sequence reads: CASSQDIGVIYGYTF. The CDR3 DNA is TGCGCCAGCAGCCAGGACATTGGTGTGATTTATGGCTACACCTTC.

V gene TRBV27 combines with J gene TRBJ2-4; the D gene is possibly TRBD1 (6 bases). Deletions cut 4 bases from V and 0 bases from J, with 13 bases between. The CDR3 consists of 16 residues. Germline V gives CDR1 MNHEY, CDR2 SMNVEV (reference sequence). CDR3 DNA sequence: TGTGCCAGCAGTTCGGCAGGGGTTCAAGCCAAAAACATTCAGTACTTC. This codes for CASSSAGVQAKNIQYF.

This clone appeared a single time. The rearrangement links TRBV10-3 to TRBJ2-2; no definite D call. The ends were cut back, 6 bases at V and 7 bases at J, with 9 bases in the middle. Germline V lookup: CDR1 ENHRY, CDR2 SYGVKD. This CDR3 spans 12 amino acids. The CDR3 nucleotides read TGTGCCATCAGGGGCGACGTCGGGGAGCTGTTTTTT. Translated, it gives CAIRGDVGELFF.

The rearrangement links TRBV29-1 to TRBJ2-3; the match to TRBD2 covers 8 bases. This CDR3 comprises 13 residues. V dropped 5 bases and J dropped 6; count of bases not matched to a gene: 7. CDR1 SQVTM and CDR2 ANQGSEA come from the germline V gene. Here the CDR3 DNA reads TGCAGCGTTCGGGACACGGGGGGGGATACGCAGTATTTT. Translated, it gives CSVRDTGGDTQYF.

The chain couples TRBV28 to TRBJ1-1, with D maybe TRBD1 (6 bases). Germline assignment: CDR1 MDHEN and CDR2 SYDVKM. The CDR3 has 13 amino acids. The V and J ends lost 5 bases and 7 bases respectively, with 14 bases between them. The CDR3 spells CASSLPGQFEAFF. The DNA for the CDR3 is TGTGCCAGCAGTCTCCCCGGACAGTTTGAAGCTTTCTTT.

This chain connects TRBV7-8 to TRBJ2-7; a weak D match, TRBD2 (5 bases). The CDR3 spans 15 residues. V was shortened by 1 base and J by 3 bases, with 13 bases between the two germline ends. Germline lookup yields CDR1 SGHVS and CDR2 FQNEAQ. In DNA, the CDR3 is TGTGCCAGCAGCTTAGTTGAGGGCCTCTACTACGAGCAGTACTTC. Translation: CASSLVEGLYYEQYF.

The chain uses TRBV7-9 and TRBJ2-7, with D perhaps matching TRBD2 (5 bases). This CDR3 has 15 residues. V was pared by 5 bases and J by 4 bases, with 18 bases between. Germline assignment: CDR1 SEHNR and CDR2 FQNEAQ (reference sequence). Here the CDR3 reads CASSGSGSRLYEQYF. The CDR3 DNA is TGTGCCAGCAGCGGGAGCGGATCGAGGTTATACGAGCAGTACTTC. The full variable domain, completed using reference TRBV7-9 and TRBJ2-7, is DTGVSQNPRHKITKRGQNVTFRCDPISEHNRLYWYRQTLGQGPEFLTYFQNEAQLEKSRLLSDRFSAERPKGSFSTLEIQRTEQGDSAMYLCASSGSGSRLYEQYFGPGTRLTVT.

The J gene is TRBJ2-1, the V gene TRBV5-1, with 12 positions matching TRBD1. The junction had 5 bases not matched to a gene; V was cut back by 4 bases and J by 6 bases. The CDR3 length is 15 residues. CDR1 is SGHRS, CDR2 YFSETQ, per germline. The CDR3 spells CASSTGQGAGNEQFF. The CDR3 nucleotides are TGCGCCAGCAGCACGGGACAGGGGGCGGGCAATGAGCAGTTCTTC.